The 9 T cell receptor beta chains listed next were all sequenced from one sample in a study of T cell responses to AZD1222 COVID-19 vaccine. Method: immunoSEQ multiplex PCR; TCRdb's copy keeps in-frame clones and lacks some. This sample yields over 100,000 clones, of which 85% to 90% are seen a single time; approximately 3.5% belongs to the top ten. The material was peripheral blood, obtained on day 0 of AZD1222 vaccination. The receptors derive from an adult in good health.

CDR3 DNA: TGTGCCAGCAGCCAAAACACTGAAGCTTTCTTT. Translation gives CASSQNTEAFF. This sequence joins TRBV4-2 and TRBJ1-1, with D uncertain. CDR3 length: 11 residues. Trimming took 2 bases from V and 2 from J, leaving 0 bases between them. Germline V lookup: CDR1 LGHNA, CDR2 YNFKEQ.

This chain connects TRBV20-1 to TRBJ1-2; D uncertain. CDR3 length equals 11 residues. The ends were cut back, 4 bases at V and 4 bases at J, with 7 bases in the middle. Germline-derived CDR1 and CDR2 are DFQATT and SNEGSKA (reference sequence). The CDR3 nucleotides read TGCAGTGCTACAACAGCCTATGGCTACACCTTC. Encoded protein: CSATTAYGYTF.

The CDR3 coding sequence is TGTGCCAGCAGCCGGGGGGACGCTAACTATGGCTACACCTTC. Protein sequence: CASSRGDANYGYTF. The V gene is TRBV7-2, the J gene TRBJ1-2; the D gene is possibly TRBD1 (5 bases). V was shortened by 5 bases and J by 0 bases, with 10 bases between the two germline ends. This CDR3 is 14 amino acids long. CDR1 is SGHTA and CDR2 is FQGNSA in the germline V gene.

In DNA, the CDR3 is TGTGCTAGTGGTTTGGGCCCGGGTGGCTACACCTTC. Residues: CASGLGPGGYTF. This rearrangement joins TRBV12-5 to TRBJ1-2; D gene uncertain. Trimming took 1 base from V and 7 from J, leaving 7 bases between them. CDR1 and CDR2 from the germline V gene are LGHNT and FRNRAP. This CDR3 contains 12 residues. Together with reference TRBV12-5 and TRBJ1-2, the CDR3 gives the full variable domain: DARVTQTPRHKVTEMGQEVTMRCQPILGHNTVFWYRQTMMQGLELLAYFRNRAPLDDSGMPKDRFSAEMPDATLATLKIQPSEPRDSAVYFCASGLGPGGYTFGSGTRLTVV.

The rearrangement joins TRBV27 to TRBJ1-1; the D is unclear. Trimming cost V 7 bases and J 5 bases, with 11 bases left between them. CDR3 size: 12 residues. Per the germline V gene, CDR1 is MNHEY and CDR2 is SMNVEV (reference sequence). DNA for the CDR3: TGTGCCAGCAAGTCGGCGGGGACTGAAGCTTTCTTT. This gives the protein CASKSAGTEAFF.

The CDR3 region is CASRGDNYGYTF. The CDR3 DNA sequence: TGTGCCAGTAGGGGGGATAACTATGGCTACACCTTC. This chain uses TRBV19 with TRBJ1-2, with TRBD1 as a possible D gene (5 bases). The CDR3 extends over 12 amino acids. In germline, CDR1 is LNHDA, CDR2 SQIVND (reference sequence). V lost 6 bases and J 1 base, leaving 6 bases between the germline ends.

J is TRBJ1-6 and V is TRBV6-5; D call uncertain. Germline V gives CDR1 MNHEY, CDR2 SVGAGI. Deletions cut 5 bases from V and 15 bases from J, with 14 bases between. The CDR3 covers 12 residues. CDR3 bases: TGTGCCAGCAGTCGTCCCCGGGAGGACCTCCACTTT. It translates to CASSRPREDLHF.

The rearrangement links TRBV11-2 to TRBJ2-3, with a weak D call TRBD2 (5 bases). Trimming took off 4 bases at V and 6 bases at J, with 20 bases between the two ends. There are 16 residues in the CDR3. Per the germline V gene, CDR1 is SGHAT and CDR2 is FQNNGV. For the CDR3, the DNA is TGTGCCAGCAGCTCTCACCCCCACCTTAGGAGGGATACGCAGTATTTT. Amino acids: CASSSHPHLRRDTQYF.

The rearrangement joins TRBV7-2 to TRBJ2-2; TRBD2 might be the D (5 bases). The germline V gene encodes CDR1 SGHTA and CDR2 FQGNSA. V was trimmed by 3 bases and J by 9 bases, leaving 11 bases between them. The CDR3 length is 13 residues. DNA of the CDR3: TGTGCCAGCAGCTTGACACTAGTTCGGGAGCTGTTTTTT. Its protein is CASSLTLVRELFF.